Reported below is one T cell receptor beta chain. CDR1 SGHNT and CDR2 YYREEE come from the germline V gene (reference sequence). The CDR3 has 13 residues. J lost 5 bases, V lost 5 bases, and 6 bases had no gene match. Method: immunoSEQ multiplex PCR; TCRdb's copy keeps in-frame clones and lacks some. The sample lists more than 65,000 clones; roughly 90% were seen once. The data stem from a study of technical replicates of blood from a few donors. This chain links TRBV5-4 with TRBJ2-5, with TRBD1 identical over 7 bases. Sequenced material: T cells isolated from PBMCs. The receptor's source is a human donor in good health. The CDR3 here is CASSFDRAETQYF. As DNA, the CDR3 is TGTGCCAGCAGTTTCGACAGGGCCGAGACCCAGTACTTC.